A selection of T cell receptor beta chains follows, all from one sample in a study of T-cell reconstitution after alpha-beta-depleted transplantation in children. From the PCR reads, TCRdb called clonotypes with MiXCR, one entry per CDR3 protein. The sample includes 90,000 to 100,000 distinct CDR3 sequences, about 25% of them seen just once. The starting material was PBMCs, obtained before TCRalphabeta/CD19-depleted stem cell transplant. These receptors originate from a boy aged 2-9 years with acute lymphoblastic leukemia, due to receive a stem cell transplant. Both conserved end residues are part of each CDR3. A D gene is named only where the DNA matches it firmly. Size is omitted from some rows. Given values are once, few, many or a class for expanded clones.

D,size,J,V,DNA,CDR3
.,few,TRBJ2-3,TRBV24-1,TGTGCCACCAGTGATTTGGGGCAGACCACAGATACGCAGTATTTT,CATSDLGQTTDTQYF
TRBD2,.,TRBJ2-1,TRBV6-2/TRBV6-3,TGTGCCAGCAGTTCAGCGGGGGGCAATGAGCAGTTCTTC,CASSSAGGNEQFF
.,.,TRBJ2-1,TRBV3-1,TGTGCCAGCAGCCCGGGGATGGAGCGCCGTAAGTTCTTC,CASSPGMERRKFF
.,few,TRBJ1-2,TRBV12-3/TRBV12-4,TGTGCCAGCAGTTTAAAGGGAGACAGAGATGGCTACACCTTC,CASSLKGDRDGYTF
TRBD2,.,TRBJ2-1,TRBV11-2,TGTGCCAGCAGCGCCGACCCGGGACTAGGGAGCTCCTACAATGAGCAGTTCTTC,CASSADPGLGSSYNEQFF
.,.,TRBJ2-1,TRBV9,TGTGCCAGCAGCGTAATTAGCGGAGGGGACAATGAGCAGTTCTTC,CASSVISGGDNEQFF
.,once,TRBJ1-6,TRBV12-3/TRBV12-4,TGTGCCAGCAGTTTAATCGAGAATTCACCCCTCCACTTT,CASSLIENSPLHF
TRBD2,few,TRBJ2-5,TRBV20-1,TGCAGTGCCCCCGGGGGGGGAGGGGCCTCGGAGACCCAGTACTTC,CSAPGGGGASETQYF
TRBD2,.,TRBJ2-1,TRBV28,TGTGCCAGCAGTTTACCCTCCATCACTAGCGGAGGAGACCGTACTTTGTGGAATGAGCAGTTCTTC,CASSLPSITSGGDRTLWNEQFF
TRBD2,few,TRBJ2-3,TRBV5-1,TGCGCCAGCAGCTTGGACGTAGCGGGAGGGGATACGCAGTATTTT,CASSLDVAGGDTQYF
.,.,TRBJ1-6,TRBV5-1,TGCGCCAGCAGGACGATGGGCTCCTATAATTCACCCCTCCACTTT,CASRTMGSYNSPLHF
.,few,TRBJ2-7,TRBV28,TGTGCCAGCGGAGTTCCCAGACTGTTTATTGAGCAGTACTTC,CASGVPRLFIEQYF
.,few,TRBJ1-1,TRBV12-3/TRBV12-4,TGTGCCAGCAGCCTTCGTGGGGCGAACACTGAAGCTTTCTTT,CASSLRGANTEAFF
.,few,TRBJ2-4,TRBV21-1,TGTGCCAGCAGCAAAGTTGGGTGTGAAAACATTCAGTACTTC,CASSKVGCENIQYF
.,.,TRBJ2-1,TRBV10-3,TGTGCCATCTGGACCCCGAGTGAGCAGTTCTTC,CAIWTPSEQFF
.,.,TRBJ2-6,TRBV7-3,TGTGCCAGCAGCTTAAACCCCTCTGGGGCCAACGTCCTGACTTTC,CASSLNPSGANVLTF
.,.,TRBJ2-7,TRBV5-5,TGTGCCAGCAGCCCCGGGCCGAAACCCTACGAGCAGTACTTC,CASSPGPKPYEQYF
TRBD1,.,TRBJ1-1,TRBV12-3/TRBV12-4,TGTGCCAGCAGCCAGACAGGGCGAAGTATGAACACTGAAGCTTTCTTT,CASSQTGRSMNTEAFF
TRBD2,few,TRBJ2-3,TRBV3-1,TGTGCCAGCAGCCAAGAGGCCACCGGGACTACCACAGATACGCAGTATTTT,CASSQEATGTTTDTQYF
.,.,TRBJ2-2,TRBV21-1,TGTGCCAGCAGCAACGTGACTAGCGGAGGGGGTTTCACCGGGGAGCTGTTTTTT,CASSNVTSGGGFTGELFF
.,.,TRBJ2-1,TRBV29-1,TGCAGCGTTGAATTTCGGAGGGGCGGGGATGAGCAGTTCTTC,CSVEFRRGGDEQFF
.,few,TRBJ1-2,TRBV10-3,TGTGCCATCAGTGTTAACTATGGCTACACCTTC,CAISVNYGYTF
.,few,TRBJ1-2,TRBV6-5,TGTGCCAGCAGAACAGGGTCGGAGGGCTACACCTTC,CASRTGSEGYTF
.,few,TRBJ2-3,TRBV15,TGTGCCACCAGCAGAGACCCACAGGGTCGGAGGGTCGATTTT,CATSRDPQGRRVDF
.,.,TRBJ2-7,TRBV5-1,TGCGCCAGCTACCCTACGCCAGGGATGGAGAGGGAGCAGTACTTC,CASYPTPGMEREQYF
TRBD1,.,TRBJ2-1,TRBV18,TGTGCCAGCTCACTAGTAGGACAGGGGAGGGCTGAGCAGTTCTTC,CASSLVGQGRAEQFF
TRBD1,few,TRBJ1-1,TRBV5-1,TGCGCCAGCAGCTTGGACGGACAGGGGATTAATGAAGCTTTCTTT,CASSLDGQGINEAFF
.,.,TRBJ2-5,TRBV29-1,TGCAGCGTCGGACTAAAAGGAGAGACCCAGTACTTC,CSVGLKGETQYF
.,.,TRBJ2-2,TRBV10-3,TGTGCCATCACCTCAGGGGAGGGCTACACCGGGGAGCTGTTTTTT,CAITSGEGYTGELFF
TRBD1,.,TRBJ2-1,TRBV7-2,TGTGCCAGCGTAAACCGGGGACAGGGGGCGAATGAGCAGTTCTTC,CASVNRGQGANEQFF
TRBD1,many,TRBJ1-3,TRBV29-1,TGCAGCGTGGGACAGGGGGACACCATATATTTT,CSVGQGDTIYF
.,.,TRBJ2-1,TRBV19,TGTGCCTCAAAGGTAGGAGGGTCCTACAATGAGCAGTTCTTC,CASKVGGSYNEQFF
TRBD1,few,TRBJ2-7,TRBV11-2,TGTGCCAGCAGCTTAGGGGGGACAGGGAACGAGCAGTACTTC,CASSLGGTGNEQYF
TRBD2,few,TRBJ2-5,TRBV28,TGTGCCAGCAGTCAAGGGACTAGCGGGAGAGCGGGGACCCAGTACTTC,CASSQGTSGRAGTQYF
.,.,TRBJ1-1,TRBV5-5,TGTGCCAGCAGCTTTGGCGGGAGAGGCGGCACTGAAGCTTTCTTT,CASSFGGRGGTEAFF
.,.,TRBJ1-1,TRBV12-3/TRBV12-4,TGTGCCAACAGTTTAGCGCTTGGGAACACTGAAGCTTTCTTT,CANSLALGNTEAFF
TRBD2,.,TRBJ2-1,TRBV7-9,TGTGCCAGCAGCTTAGCGCGGGGGTCCCAGTACAATGAGCAGTTCTTC,CASSLARGSQYNEQFF
TRBD1,many,TRBJ2-6,TRBV7-9,TGTGCCAGCAGCCTATGGGACAGCCCTGGGGCCAACGTCCTGACTTTC,CASSLWDSPGANVLTF
.,.,TRBJ2-3,TRBV7-8,TGTGCCAGCAGCTTAGGTAGACTAGGCACAGATACGCAGTATTTT,CASSLGRLGTDTQYF
TRBD1,few,TRBJ2-1,TRBV12-3/TRBV12-4,TGTGCCAGCAACTCTGGGACAGCCGCGAGCAATGAGCAGTTCTTC,CASNSGTAASNEQFF